Here is one T cell receptor beta chain with its context. The clone's antigen remains unknown. The input lacks base qualities; no much larger clone sits a single base away. Measured from the cysteine to the phenylalanine, the CDR3 is 16 residues long. CDR3 DNA is the only sequence kept; it has 48 bases, read in frame from the first base. Germline trimming: 5 bases from V, 4 bases from J; junction bases outside gene matches: 12. Based on the germline V gene, the CDR1 and CDR2 sequences are SGHTA and FQGTGA. In light of the paper, this sample's treatment or condition label describes: roughly 10-day PBMC culture with coronavirus spike peptide pools or control peptides (ViraFEST assay). The ViraFEST assay, used in the study, expanded antigen-specific T cells with peptide pools and then identified the expanded clonotypes through TCR sequencing. The convalescent patients' positive SARS-CoV-2 PCR tests fell between March and December 2020, which was before the Alpha, Beta and Delta variants emerged in the United States. Some 2 million PBMCs per well were cultured in IMDM with approximately 4.9% human AB serum and roughly 10 IU/ml IL-2, plus 10 ug/ml peptide pools. On days 3 and 7, half of the culture medium was replaced with fresh IL-2-containing medium. After around 10 days of culture, CD4+ T cells were isolated by negative selection with the EasySep CD4+ T cell isolation kit. Ficoll-Paque Plus gradient centrifugation was used to isolate PBMCs from whole blood, and the isolated PBMCs were then either used fresh or cryopreserved at -140C. Triplicate wells were generally used for each culture condition.

The library came from PCR. At the Johns Hopkins FTIC core, DNA from the cultured CD4+ T cells underwent TCR sequencing with the Oncomine TCR Beta short-read assay. The QIAamp micro DNA kit was used to extract genomic DNA from the cultured CD4+ T cells. The Oncomine TCR Beta libraries from cultured CD4+ T cells were pooled using unique dual indexes and then sequenced on an Illumina iSeq 100. The original methods were these. Non-productive sequences were filtered out, and CDR3s that did not start with C, did not end with F or W, or were shorter than 7 amino acids were discarded. The MANAFEST web application was used to identify antigen-specific clonotypes by comparing peptide-stimulated wells against reference wells and other culture wells. Positive clones required FDR below 0.05, an odds ratio above 5, and productive frequency above 0.1% in at least two of three replicate wells. Cross-reactive clonotypes were defined as significantly expanded in both SARS-CoV-2 spike wells and at least one common cold coronavirus spike condition. Using R version 3.6.1, CDR3 homology was evaluated through Levenshtein distances (stringdist) along with unrooted phylogenetic trees (ape). The public reads were quality trimmed at Q25 with fastp and then assembled into clones with MiXCR by TCRdb, keeping productive beta chains. CDR3 protein sequences are deduplicated, and each keeps its most common genes and DNA. The V and J calls were not made by the authors but by TCRdb's processing. The sample yields about 20,000 distinct CDR3 sequences; approximately 50% were counted once. The ten biggest clones cover about 7.5% of the sample.

The sample originates from a study of vaccination and CD4 T cells after COVID-19 (dated by TCRdb to between 2021 and 2022). Notes on the research overall: Every convalescent patient had a positive nasal swab PCR test for SARS-CoV-2, with mild disease in nine patients and severe disease in one. The convalescent cohort included six males and four females, with two Hispanic individuals, seven Caucasians, two Asians and one multiracial person. Post-COVID blood samples were collected from convalescent patients a median of roughly 100 days after diagnosis, with a range of roughly 30 to 161 days. Participants got two doses of the Pfizer-BioNTech BNT162b2 vaccine (n=8) or two doses of the Moderna mRNA-1273 vaccine (n=2). Control cultures used a CEFX viral epitope pool as positive control, an HIV-1 Nef peptide pool as negative control, or no peptide. In about 11 COVID-19 convalescent patients and a handful of infection-naive healthy vaccine recipients, the spike-specific CD4+ TCR repertoire before mRNA vaccination was compared with the repertoire after mRNA vaccination. Post-vaccine blood samples were obtained a median of approximately 74 days after the second vaccine dose, with a range of about 12 to 241 days. Culture stimuli were overlapping spike peptide pools from SARS-CoV-2 and from the common cold coronaviruses HCoV-NL63, HCoV-OC43 and HCoV-229E. What the study reported, not specific to this receptor: In convalescent patients, nearly all vaccine-specific clones (304 of 307) were found to be mono-reactive for SARS-CoV-2 spike rather than cross-reactive with common cold coronaviruses. The median number of SARS-CoV-2-reactive clonotypes rose from 21 after infection to roughly 40 after vaccination, but the change was not significant. Relatively few convalescent patients were included in the study, and early timepoints after natural infection were not analyzed. In convalescent patients, a median roughly 86% of post-vaccine SARS-CoV-2-reactive clones were detected only after vaccination, suggesting vaccine-specific priming.

Sequencing used CD4+ T cells from blood, cultured in vitro. The chain joins TRBV7-3 to TRBJ2-3; the junction holds 7 bases that match TRBD2. This clonotype was obtained from a human donor who had recovered from COVID-19. The CDR3 reads CASSPGDRTSADTQYF. In nucleotide form, the sequence is TGTGCCAGCAGCCCGGGGGACCGAACTAGCGCAGATACGCAGTATTTT.